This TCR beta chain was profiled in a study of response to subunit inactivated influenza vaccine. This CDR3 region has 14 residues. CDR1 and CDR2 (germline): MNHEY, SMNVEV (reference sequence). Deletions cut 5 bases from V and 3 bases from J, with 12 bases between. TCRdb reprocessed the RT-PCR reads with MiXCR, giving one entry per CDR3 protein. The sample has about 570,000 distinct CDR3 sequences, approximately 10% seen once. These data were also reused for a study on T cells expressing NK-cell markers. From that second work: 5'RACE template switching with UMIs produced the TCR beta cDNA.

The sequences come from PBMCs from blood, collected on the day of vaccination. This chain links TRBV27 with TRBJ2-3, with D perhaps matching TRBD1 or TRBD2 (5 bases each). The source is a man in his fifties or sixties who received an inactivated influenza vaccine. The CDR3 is CASSRIGATDTQYF. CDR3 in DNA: TGTGCCAGCAGTAGGATCGGGGCAACAGATACGCAGTATTTT.